The clone carrying this T cell receptor beta chain was seen a handful of times. Its target is unknown. The sample originates from a study of identical twins. In germline, CDR1 is SGDLS, CDR2 YYNGEE. The CDR3 spans 16 residues. The V end lost 4 bases, the J end lost 5 bases, and 21 bases lay between the germline ends. Via MiXCR, TCRdb re-called the 5' RACE reads, giving one row per CDR3 protein. The sample consists of 700,000 or so distinct CDR3 sequences, 21% of them appearing once. Points from the study as a whole: Out-of-frame beta chain sequences displayed weaker excess sharing between twins. Not following the same donors, the study drew its conclusions from cross-sectional statistical analysis. Cord blood beta clonotypes present at high abundance carried fewer insertions; no such pattern appeared in memory repertoires.

These data were also filed under a second study, of T cells expressing NK-cell markers. That source reports: In roughly six donors, dominant CD3+CD56+NKG2C+ clonotypes ranked among the top 10 CD8+ clonotypes.

The rearrangement links TRBV9 to TRBJ2-5; weak D call: TRBD2 (7 bases). Sequencing was carried out using PBMCs. The TCR was taken from a woman between 18 and 29 years old in good health. The CDR3 DNA follows: TGTGCCAGCAGCCCACTCGGGGGGCGGGAACGGGAGACCCAGTACTTC. Amino acid sequence: CASSPLGGRERETQYF.